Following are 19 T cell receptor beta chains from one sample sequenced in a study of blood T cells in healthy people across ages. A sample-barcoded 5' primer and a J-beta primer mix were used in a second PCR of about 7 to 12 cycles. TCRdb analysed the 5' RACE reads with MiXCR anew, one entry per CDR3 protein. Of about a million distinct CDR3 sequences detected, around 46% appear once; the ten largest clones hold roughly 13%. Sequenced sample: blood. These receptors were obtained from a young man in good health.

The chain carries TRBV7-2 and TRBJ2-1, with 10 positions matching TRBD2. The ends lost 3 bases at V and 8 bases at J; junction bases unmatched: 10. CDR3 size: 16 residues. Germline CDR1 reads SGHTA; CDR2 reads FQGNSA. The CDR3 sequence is CASSFKPAGGEDEQFF. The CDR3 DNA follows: TGTGCCAGCAGCTTCAAACCAGCGGGGGGGGAAGATGAGCAGTTCTTC.

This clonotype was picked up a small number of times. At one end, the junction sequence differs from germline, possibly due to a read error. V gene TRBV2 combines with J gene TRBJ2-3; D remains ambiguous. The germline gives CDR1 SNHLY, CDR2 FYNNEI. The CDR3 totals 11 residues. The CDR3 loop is CVSSVGDTQYF. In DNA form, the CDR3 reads TGTGTCAGCAGTGTGGGGGATACGCAGTATTTT.

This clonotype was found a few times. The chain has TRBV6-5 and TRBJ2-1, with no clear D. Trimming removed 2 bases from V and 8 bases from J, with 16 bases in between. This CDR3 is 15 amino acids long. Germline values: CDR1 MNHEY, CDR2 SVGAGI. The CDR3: CASSYPRGRGYEQFF. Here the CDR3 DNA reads TGTGCCAGCAGTTACCCGCGAGGTAGAGGATATGAGCAGTTCTTC.

Here the CDR3 DNA reads TGTGCCAGCTCCCTCACTAGCGGGGGGGGTAGGACAGATACGCAGTATTTT. As protein: CASSLTSGGGRTDTQYF. The chain combines TRBV6-2 or TRBV6-3 with TRBJ2-3; 13 bases match TRBD2. Germline lookup yields CDR1 MNHEY and CDR2 SVGEGT. The CDR3 length is 17 residues. The junction had 11 bases not matched to a gene; V was cut back by 8 bases and J by 3 bases.

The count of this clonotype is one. The CDR3 loop is CASSFGVSTEAFF. DNA for the CDR3: TGTGCCAGCAGTTTTGGGGTTTCGACTGAAGCTTTCTTT. The chain combines TRBV12-3 or TRBV12-4 with TRBJ1-1, with no clear D. The ends were cut back, 3 bases at V and 5 bases at J, with 10 bases in the middle. CDR3 length equals 13 residues.

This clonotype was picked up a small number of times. The CDR3, as DNA: TGCAGCGTTGAAGATGAGGACGGTGAATACGAGCAGTACTTC. Its protein is CSVEDEDGEYEQYF. V is TRBV29-1 and J is TRBJ2-7; no reliable D call. CDR3 length: 14 residues. Trimming pared 0 bases from V and 4 bases from J, leaving 13 bases between. Germline values: CDR1 SQVTM, CDR2 ANQGSEA.

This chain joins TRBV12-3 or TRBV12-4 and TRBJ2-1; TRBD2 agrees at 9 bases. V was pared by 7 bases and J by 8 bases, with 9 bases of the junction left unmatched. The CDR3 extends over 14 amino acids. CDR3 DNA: TGTGCCAGCAACGCGGGGGGGCCCAGTTATGAGCAGTTCTTC. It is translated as CASNAGGPSYEQFF.

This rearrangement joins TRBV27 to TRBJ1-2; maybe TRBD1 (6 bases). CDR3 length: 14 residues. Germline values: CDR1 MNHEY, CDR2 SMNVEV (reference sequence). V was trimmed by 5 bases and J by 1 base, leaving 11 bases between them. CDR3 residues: CASSPQGHNYGYTF. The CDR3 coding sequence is TGTGCCAGCAGTCCCCAGGGACATAACTATGGCTACACCTTC.

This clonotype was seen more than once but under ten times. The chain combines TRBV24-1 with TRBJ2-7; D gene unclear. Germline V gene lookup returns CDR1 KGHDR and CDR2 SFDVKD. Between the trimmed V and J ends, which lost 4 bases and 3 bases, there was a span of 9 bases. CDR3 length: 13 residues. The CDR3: CATSDSTGYEQYF. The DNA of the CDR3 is TGTGCCACCAGTGACTCGACGGGCTACGAGCAGTACTTC.

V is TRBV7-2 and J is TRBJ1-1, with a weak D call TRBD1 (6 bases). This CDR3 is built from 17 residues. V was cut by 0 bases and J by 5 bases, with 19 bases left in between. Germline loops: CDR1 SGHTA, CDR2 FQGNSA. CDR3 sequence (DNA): TGTGCCAGCAGCTTAGCCCGAAAACTAACAGGGTTAACTGAAGCTTTCTTT. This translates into CASSLARKLTGLTEAFF.

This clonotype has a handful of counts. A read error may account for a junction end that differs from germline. CDR3 DNA: TGCGCCAGCAGATTGGGGGGGGGAGGCAATGAGCAGTTCTTC. Protein product: CASRLGGGGNEQFF. The chain carries TRBV5-1 and TRBJ2-1; 7 nucleotides match TRBD2. CDR1 and CDR2 from the germline V gene are SGHRS and YFSETQ. CDR3 size: 14 residues.

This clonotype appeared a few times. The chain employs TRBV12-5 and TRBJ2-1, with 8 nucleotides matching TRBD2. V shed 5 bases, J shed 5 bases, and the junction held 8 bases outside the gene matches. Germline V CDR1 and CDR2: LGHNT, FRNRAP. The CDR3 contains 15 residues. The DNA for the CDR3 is TGTGCTAGTGGTCCTAGTAGCGGGGATAACAATGAGCAGTTCTTC. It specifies CASGPSSGDNNEQFF.

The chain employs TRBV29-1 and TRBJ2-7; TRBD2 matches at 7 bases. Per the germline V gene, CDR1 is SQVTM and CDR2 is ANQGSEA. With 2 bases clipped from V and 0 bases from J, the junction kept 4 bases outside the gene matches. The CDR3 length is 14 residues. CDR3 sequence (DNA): TGCAGCGTTGAAAAGGGCGGGGGCTCCTACGAGCAGTACTTC. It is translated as CSVEKGGGSYEQYF.

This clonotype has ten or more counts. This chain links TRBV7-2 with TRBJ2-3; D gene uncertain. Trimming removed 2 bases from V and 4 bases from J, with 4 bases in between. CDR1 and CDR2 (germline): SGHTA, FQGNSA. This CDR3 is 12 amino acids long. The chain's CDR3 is CASSLSPDTQYF. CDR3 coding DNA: TGTGCCAGCAGCTTATCCCCAGATACGCAGTATTTT.

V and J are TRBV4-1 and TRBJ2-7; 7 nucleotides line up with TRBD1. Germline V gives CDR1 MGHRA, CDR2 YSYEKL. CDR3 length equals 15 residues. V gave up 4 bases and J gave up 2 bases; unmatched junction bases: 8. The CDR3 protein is CASSPSGTATYEQYF. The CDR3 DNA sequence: TGCGCCAGCAGCCCTTCAGGGACAGCGACCTACGAGCAGTACTTC.

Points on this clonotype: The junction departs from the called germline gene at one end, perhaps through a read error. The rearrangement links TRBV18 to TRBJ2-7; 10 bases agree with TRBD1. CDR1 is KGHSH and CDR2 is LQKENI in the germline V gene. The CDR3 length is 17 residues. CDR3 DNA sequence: TGTGCCGGCTCAACTAACCCTGGAGACAGGGGGCCGTACGAGCAGTACTTC. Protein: CAGSTNPGDRGPYEQYF.

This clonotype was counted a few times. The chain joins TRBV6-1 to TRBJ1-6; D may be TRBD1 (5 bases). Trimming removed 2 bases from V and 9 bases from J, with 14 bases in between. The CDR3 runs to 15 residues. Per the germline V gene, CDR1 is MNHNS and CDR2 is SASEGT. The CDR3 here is CASSETGDSRSPLHF. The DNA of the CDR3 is TGTGCCAGCAGTGAAACTGGCGACAGTCGTTCACCCCTCCACTTT.

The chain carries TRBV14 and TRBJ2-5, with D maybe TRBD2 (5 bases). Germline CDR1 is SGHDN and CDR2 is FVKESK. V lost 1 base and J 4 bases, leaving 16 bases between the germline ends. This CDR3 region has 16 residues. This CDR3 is CASSQGFNRGLETQYF. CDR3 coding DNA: TGTGCCAGCAGCCAAGGCTTTAACAGAGGGTTAGAGACCCAGTACTTC.

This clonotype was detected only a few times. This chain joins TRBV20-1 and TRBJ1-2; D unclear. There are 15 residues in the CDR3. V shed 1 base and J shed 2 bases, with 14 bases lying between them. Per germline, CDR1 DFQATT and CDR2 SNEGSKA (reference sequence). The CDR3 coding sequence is TGCAGTGCTAGAGTTTCGGCAGGTCGCAACTATGGCTACACCTTC. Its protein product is CSARVSAGRNYGYTF.